What follows are 28 T cell receptor beta chains derived from one specimen sequenced in a study of T cell responses to AZD1222 COVID-19 vaccine. Clones were sequenced by immunoSEQ multiplex PCR, and TCRdb holds only the in-frame ones, with some missing. Of 82,000 or so clones in the sample, over 90% were seen once. Sequenced here: peripheral blood, sampled on day 0 of AZD1222 vaccination. Every receptor here comes from an adult in good health.

The V call is TRBV7-3, the J call TRBJ2-3, with D unresolved. This CDR3 is built from 11 residues. Germline loops: CDR1 SGHTA, CDR2 FQGTGA. V lost 6 bases and J 2 bases, leaving 3 bases between the germline ends. The CDR3 nucleotides are TGTGCCAGCAGGTACACAGATACGCAGTATTTT. Translation gives CASRYTDTQYF.

The CDR3: CASSSQGPGIDEKLFF. CDR3 sequence (DNA): TGCGCCAGCAGCTCACAGGGGCCAGGGATAGACGAAAAACTGTTTTTT. The V gene is TRBV5-1, the J gene TRBJ1-4; 7 nucleotides match TRBD1. Germline CDR1 reads SGHRS; CDR2 reads YFSETQ. V was clipped by 3 bases and J by 8 bases; unmatched bases: 13. There are 16 residues in the CDR3. Supplemented by reference TRBV5-1 and TRBJ1-4, the full variable domain reads KAGVTQTPRYLIKTRGQQVTLSCSPISGHRSVSWYQQTPGQGLQFLFEYFSETQRNKGNFPGRFSGRQFSNSRSEMNVSTLELGDSALYLCASSSQGPGIDEKLFFGSGTQLSVL.

The chain employs TRBV28 and TRBJ2-1; 10 bases line up with TRBD2. Unmatched junction bases numbered 10, after V lost 6 bases and J lost 5 bases. Germline CDR1 MDHEN, CDR2 SYDVKM. The CDR3 runs 16 residues. The CDR3 coding sequence is TGTGCCAGCAGCCTGCTTGCAGCGGGGGGGCACAATGAGCAGTTCTTC. This sequence encodes CASSLLAAGGHNEQFF.

The genes are TRBV27 and TRBJ1-2; TRBD1 matches 8 bases. The CDR3 spans 16 residues. With 3 bases clipped from V and 4 bases from J, the junction kept 10 bases outside the gene matches. Germline-derived CDR1 and CDR2 are MNHEY and SMNVEV (reference sequence). Here the CDR3 DNA reads TGTGCCAGCAGTTTTGGGTTTGGGACAGGATCCTATGGCTACACCTTC. Translated, it gives CASSFGFGTGSYGYTF.

This clone was counted a single time. V usage is TRBV27 and J usage is TRBJ2-1; D unresolved. CDR3 length equals 14 residues. Between the trimmed V and J ends, which lost 1 base and 10 bases, there was a span of 14 bases. Germline V gene sequence: CDR1 MNHEY, CDR2 SMNVEV (reference sequence). The CDR3 DNA reads TGTGCCAGCAGTTTATTCGCTCCCTCAGGCGAGCAGTTCTTC. Encoded protein: CASSLFAPSGEQFF.

The chain employs TRBV28 and TRBJ1-6; no reliable D call. CDR3 length: 16 amino acids. CDR1 MDHEN and CDR2 SYDVKM come from the germline V gene. V was clipped by 5 bases and J by 0 bases, with 11 bases between them. The CDR3 DNA reads as TGTGCCAGCAGTCAAAGACGGAACTCCTATAATTCACCCCTCCACTTT. This codes for CASSQRRNSYNSPLHF.

J is TRBJ2-3 and V is TRBV3-1 (or the pseudogene TRBV3-2); 11 nucleotides align to TRBD2. CDR3 length: 17 amino acids. The V gene's germline CDR1 is LGHDT and CDR2 YNNKEL (reference sequence). Trimming removed 3 bases from V and 1 base from J; junction bases left unmatched: 6. The CDR3, as DNA: TGTGCCAGCAGCCAGAACCCGACTAGCGGGGGCACAGATACGCAGTATTTT. It specifies CASSQNPTSGGTDTQYF.

This clone was detected once. The chain recombines TRBV5-1 with TRBJ2-6, with unresolved D. With 4 bases removed from V and 4 bases from J, the gap between germline ends came to 15 bases. The CDR3 has 16 residues. Germline-derived CDR1 and CDR2 are SGHRS and YFSETQ. DNA of the CDR3: TGCGCCAGCAGCACGGACGGCGGAAGGGGGGCCAACGTCCTGACTTTC. Protein sequence: CASSTDGGRGANVLTF.

Only one count was recorded for this clone. The chain recombines TRBV5-1 with TRBJ2-2; D is unresolved. This CDR3 is built from 12 residues. CDR1 is SGHRS, CDR2 YFSETQ, per germline. V shed 7 bases and J shed 3 bases, with 7 bases lying between them. CDR3: CASRIDTGELFF. CDR3 in DNA: TGCGCCAGCCGGATTGACACCGGGGAGCTGTTTTTT.

This clone was counted only a few times. The chain carries TRBV19 and TRBJ1-2; possible D gene TRBD1, 6 bases. Looked up from germline, CDR1 is LNHDA and CDR2 is SQIVND (reference sequence). The CDR3 totals 14 residues. V shed 5 bases and J shed 2 bases, with 12 bases lying between them. DNA for the CDR3: TGTGCCAGTAGTTCCGGAGGGACAAACTATGGCTACACCTTC. Translating it yields CASSSGGTNYGYTF.

The CDR3 nucleotides are TGTGCCAGCAGTCGGGGACAGGGGGACTATGGCTACACCTTC. Its translation is CASSRGQGDYGYTF. The J gene is TRBJ1-2, the V gene TRBV6-4; TRBD1 matches 11 bases. V shed 5 bases and J 3 bases; nucleotides not matched to a gene: 2. This CDR3 contains 14 residues. CDR1 is MRHNA, CDR2 SNTAGT, per germline.

This clone appeared a few times. CDR3 loop: CASSIQENTEAFF. In DNA, the CDR3 is TGTGCCAGTAGTATCCAGGAGAACACTGAAGCTTTCTTT. This chain connects TRBV19 to TRBJ1-1; no definite D call. With 3 bases removed from V and 1 base from J, the gap between germline ends came to 6 bases. Germline V gene lookup returns CDR1 LNHDA and CDR2 SQIVND (reference sequence). The CDR3 sequence is 13 residues long.

The chain carries TRBV5-1 and TRBJ2-7; weak D call: TRBD1 (6 bases). In germline, CDR1 is SGHRS, CDR2 YFSETQ. V was clipped by 3 bases and J by 7 bases, with 20 bases between them. This CDR3 is 15 amino acids long. The CDR3 sequence is CASSSTGTPTGEQYF. The CDR3 DNA reads as TGCGCCAGCAGCTCTACCGGGACACCAACGGGGGAGCAGTACTTC.

The CDR3: CASSYQTGPPGELFF. The DNA of the CDR3 is TGTGCCAGCAGTTACCAGACAGGCCCCCCCGGGGAGCTGTTTTTT. The rearrangement links TRBV6-6 to TRBJ2-2, with D possibly being TRBD1 (6 bases). The CDR3 has 15 amino acids. Germline V CDR1 and CDR2: MNHNY, SVGAGI (reference sequence). Trimming removed 2 bases at V and 6 bases at J, with 13 bases between.

In its sample, this clone was seen a few times. V and J are TRBV6-6 and TRBJ2-2, with D uncertain. CDR3 size: 15 residues. Trimming took 5 bases from V and 3 from J, leaving 13 bases between them. The germline V gene encodes CDR1 MNHNY and CDR2 SVGAGI (reference sequence). In nucleotides, the CDR3 is TGTGCCAGCAGTCCACTCGGACGGTACACCGGGGAGCTGTTTTTT. This gives the protein CASSPLGRYTGELFF.

This chain joins TRBV7-2 and TRBJ1-5; D not certain. Germline values: CDR1 SGHTA, CDR2 FQGNSA. With 10 bases removed from V and 16 bases from J, the gap between germline ends came to 26 bases. The CDR3 totals 13 residues. CDR3 nucleotide sequence: TGTGCCAATACTCTTATTTGGGAGCCCCTTCAACATTTT. It specifies CANTLIWEPLQHF.

The chain is built from TRBV10-2 and TRBJ1-2; D is undetermined. The CDR3 covers 14 residues. V was shortened by 0 bases and J by 6 bases, with 11 bases between the two germline ends. Germline V gene sequence: CDR1 WSHSY, CDR2 SAAADI. The CDR3 DNA sequence: TGCGCCAGCAGTGAGTCACGGCAGAGCAATGGCTACACCTTC. Amino acid sequence: CASSESRQSNGYTF.

This clone appeared a few times. V and J are TRBV3-1 (or the pseudogene TRBV3-2) and TRBJ1-1; D perhaps matches TRBD1 (6 bases). The V and J ends lost 4 bases and 1 base respectively, with 10 bases between them. The CDR3 runs 14 residues. CDR1 is LGHDT and CDR2 is YNNKEL in the germline V gene (reference sequence). CDR3 nucleotide sequence: TGTGCCAGCAGCCGGACAGATTCGAACACTGAAGCTTTCTTT. This codes for CASSRTDSNTEAFF.

This chain links TRBV5-4 with TRBJ2-1, with D unclear. Per germline, CDR1 SGHNT and CDR2 YYREEE (reference sequence). The CDR3 runs 12 residues. V lost 2 bases and J 5 bases, leaving 5 bases between the germline ends. The CDR3: CASSLGNNEQFF. In nucleotides, the CDR3 is TGTGCCAGCAGCTTAGGAAACAATGAGCAGTTCTTC.

The rearrangement uses TRBV5-8 and TRBJ2-5; 8 nucleotides align to TRBD1. There are 14 residues in the CDR3. Trimming cost V 0 bases and J 3 bases; bases outside gene matches: 1. Germline V gene sequence: CDR1 SGHTS, CDR2 YDEGEE. The CDR3 region has the DNA TGTGCCAGCAGCTTGGGACAGGGGAAAGAGACCCAGTACTTC. This translates into CASSLGQGKETQYF. The full variable domain, completed using reference TRBV5-8 and TRBJ2-5, is EAGVTQSPTHLIKTRGQQATLRCSPISGHTSVYWYQQALGLGLQFLLWYDEGEERNRGNFPPRFSGRQFPNYSSELNVNALELEDSALYLCASSLGQGKETQYFGPGTRLLVL.

This clone has just a few counts. The genes are TRBV10-3 and TRBJ1-1; TRBD1 matches 9 bases. V lost 8 bases and J lost 1; bases outside the gene matches: 8. The CDR3 totals 15 residues. Germline values: CDR1 ENHRY, CDR2 SYGVKD. CDR3: CAIGNPGQGNTEAFF. CDR3 DNA sequence: TGTGCCATCGGTAACCCGGGACAGGGGAACACTGAAGCTTTCTTT.

The chain recombines TRBV5-1 with TRBJ2-7; maybe TRBD2 (6 bases). This CDR3 region has 16 residues. In germline, CDR1 is SGHRS, CDR2 YFSETQ. V was cut by 4 bases and J by 2 bases, with 19 bases left in between. CDR3 sequence reads: CASSESVGGTPYEQYF. CDR3 nucleotides: TGCGCCAGCAGCGAATCCGTGGGGGGAACTCCCTACGAGCAGTACTTC. Using reference TRBV5-1 and TRBJ2-7 for the parts outside the CDR3, the full variable domain is KAGVTQTPRYLIKTRGQQVTLSCSPISGHRSVSWYQQTPGQGLQFLFEYFSETQRNKGNFPGRFSGRQFSNSRSEMNVSTLELGDSALYLCASSESVGGTPYEQYFGPGTRLTVT.

The chain couples TRBV5-4 to TRBJ2-7; 7 bases fit TRBD1. The germline V gene encodes CDR1 SGHNT and CDR2 YYREEE (reference sequence). The CDR3 totals 16 residues. The J segment lost 6 bases and the V segment lost 4 bases, leaving 16 bases of the junction unmatched. The CDR3 region has the DNA TGTGCCAGCAGCCCGGGACAGCTAGAGGGTCGGGGCGAGCAGTACTTC. Translated: CASSPGQLEGRGEQYF. Variable domain in full (rest from reference TRBV5-4 and TRBJ2-7): ETGVTQSPTHLIKTRGQQVTLRCSSQSGHNTVSWYQQALGQGPQFIFQYYREEENGRGNFPPRFSGLQFPNYSSELNVNALELDDSALYLCASSPGQLEGRGEQYFGPGTRLTVT.

The chain has TRBV7-9 and TRBJ1-5, with TRBD1 as a possible D gene (5 bases). Germline CDR1 and CDR2: SEHNR and FQNEAQ (reference sequence). The CDR3 consists of 14 residues. V gave up 1 base and J gave up 5 bases, with 9 bases separating them. CDR3 protein: CASSLVGAHQPQHF. The DNA for the CDR3 is TGTGCCAGCAGCTTAGTAGGGGCACATCAGCCCCAGCATTTT. The entire variable domain, with the rest obtained from reference TRBV7-9 and TRBJ1-5, is as follows: DTGVSQNPRHKITKRGQNVTFRCDPISEHNRLYWYRQTLGQGPEFLTYFQNEAQLEKSRLLSDRFSAERPKGSFSTLEIQRTEQGDSAMYLCASSLVGAHQPQHFGDGTRLSIL.

This clone was counted a single time. CDR3 in amino acids: CASSFNRLNSNQPQHF. CDR3 in DNA: TGTGCCAGCAGCTTCAACAGGCTGAATAGCAATCAGCCCCAGCATTTT. This rearrangement joins TRBV5-8 to TRBJ1-5; the D gene is possibly TRBD1 (5 bases). CDR1 SGHTS and CDR2 YDEGEE come from the germline V gene. CDR3 size: 16 residues. V lost 2 bases to trimming and J lost 0 bases, with 12 bases between them.

The V call is TRBV6-2 or TRBV6-3, the J call TRBJ2-2; D gene uncertain. The V end lost 6 bases, the J end lost 5 bases, and 13 bases lay between the germline ends. CDR3 length equals 14 residues. Germline loops: CDR1 MNHEY, CDR2 SVGEGT. This CDR3 reads CASSPSRKTGELFF. The CDR3 region has the DNA TGTGCCAGCAGCCCTTCCCGGAAGACCGGGGAGCTGTTTTTT.

The chain recombines TRBV5-8 with TRBJ1-5; D gene unclear. V was trimmed by 0 bases and J by 1 base, leaving 5 bases between them. The CDR3 has 14 amino acids. Germline CDR1 SGHTS, CDR2 YDEGEE. As DNA, the CDR3 is TGTGCCAGCAGCTTGGAACGAAGCAATCAGCCCCAGCATTTT. Its protein product is CASSLERSNQPQHF.

The rearrangement joins TRBV3-1 (or the pseudogene TRBV3-2) to TRBJ1-4; tentative D call: TRBD1 (6 bases). V was trimmed by 6 bases and J by 8 bases, leaving 10 bases between them. CDR1 LGHDT and CDR2 YNNKEL come from the germline V gene (reference sequence). The CDR3 consists of 12 residues. CDR3 bases: TGTGCCAGCAGAAGGGGGAACGAAAAACTGTTTTTT. This translates into CASRRGNEKLFF.